This T cell receptor (beta chain) was obtained from a study of T cells in Graves' hyperthyroidism and ophthalmopathy. Concerning this clonotype itself: Given a much more abundant clone one base away, this may be a read error.

Researchers amplified the TCR beta CDR3 regions from RNA transcripts. During a first-round RT-PCR of the TCR CDR3, the HTBI primer set was used. Each CDR3 protein is one row after TCRdb ran MiXCR on the multiplex PCR reads. The sample shows about 380,000 distinct CDR3 sequences, roughly 14% of them seen only once. Subjects with ophthalmopathy showed a Clinical Activity Score no lower than 3, a NOSPECS grade no lower than 4, and a duration shorter than 3 months. This receptor was identified in a woman younger than 45 with Graves' ophthalmopathy. The sample was blood.

The DNA of the CDR3 is TGTGCCAGCAGTGGGACCATCGCCTATGGCTACGCCTTC. This encodes CASSGTIAYGYAF. The chain has TRBV2 and TRBJ1-2; D is uncertain. Germline CDR1 SNHLY, CDR2 FYNNEI. This CDR3 contains 13 residues.